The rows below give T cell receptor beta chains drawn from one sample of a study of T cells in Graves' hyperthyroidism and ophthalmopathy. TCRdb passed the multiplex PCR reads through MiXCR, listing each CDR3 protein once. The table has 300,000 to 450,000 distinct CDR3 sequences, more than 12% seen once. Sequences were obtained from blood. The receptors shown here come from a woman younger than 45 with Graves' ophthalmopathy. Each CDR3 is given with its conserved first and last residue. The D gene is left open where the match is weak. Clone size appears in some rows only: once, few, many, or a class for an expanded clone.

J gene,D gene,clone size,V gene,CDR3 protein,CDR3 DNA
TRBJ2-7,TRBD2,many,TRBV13,CASSPWGGPGYEQYF,TGTGCCAGCAGCCCGTGGGGGGGTCCGGGGTACGAGCAGTACTTC
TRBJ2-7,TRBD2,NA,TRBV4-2,CASSSMIPTSGGDEQYF,TGTGCCAGCAGCTCGATGATTCCTACTAGCGGGGGGGACGAGCAGTACTTC
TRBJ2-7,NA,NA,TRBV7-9,CASSSHSGARGQFEQYF,TGTGCCAGCAGCTCCCACTCAGGGGCCAGGGGTCAGTTCGAGCAGTACTTC
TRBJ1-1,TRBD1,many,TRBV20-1,CSARSFKAGGFVNTEAFF,TGCAGTGCTAGATCTTTTAAGGCAGGGGGATTTGTGAACACTGAAGCTTTCTTT
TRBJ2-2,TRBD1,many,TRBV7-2,CASSSKQGGAGELFF,TGTGCCAGCAGCTCGAAACAGGGGGGAGCCGGGGAGCTGTTTTTT
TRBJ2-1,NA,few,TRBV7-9,CASAEGVDEQFF,TGTGCCAGCGCAGAGGGGGTCGATGAGCAGTTCTTC
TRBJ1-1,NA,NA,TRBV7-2,CASSLRDTIEAFF,TGTGCCAGCAGCTTGCGGGACACTATTGAAGCTTTCTTT
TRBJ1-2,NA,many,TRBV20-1,CSARAGAYGYTF,TGCAGTGCTAGAGCGGGGGCGTATGGCTACACCTTC
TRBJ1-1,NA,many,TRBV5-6,CASTDSGAITEAFF,TGTGCCAGCACCGATTCGGGGGCGATTACTGAAGCTTTCTTT
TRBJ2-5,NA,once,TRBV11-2,CASLLTGWREETQYF,TGTGCCAGTCTACTGACAGGATGGCGCGAGGAGACCCAGTACTTC
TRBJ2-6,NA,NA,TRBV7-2,CASSFWPSGANVLTF,TGTGCCAGCAGCTTCTGGCCATCTGGGGCCAACGTCCTGACTTTC
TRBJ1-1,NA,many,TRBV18,CASSPYRDNTEAFF,TGTGCCAGCTCACCTTACAGGGATAACACTGAAGCTTTCTTT
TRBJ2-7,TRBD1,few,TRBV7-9,CASSFLRDRGDEQYF,TGTGCCAGCAGCTTTCTCCGGGACAGGGGGGACGAGCAGTACTTC
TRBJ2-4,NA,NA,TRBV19,CASKADNLAKNIQYF,TGTGCCAGTAAGGCAGACAACCTAGCCAAAAACATTCAGTACTTC
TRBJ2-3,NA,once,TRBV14,CASSQDLISATGSTDTQYF,TGTGCCAGCAGCCAAGATCTTATTTCGGCGACAGGTAGCACAGATACGCAGTATTTT
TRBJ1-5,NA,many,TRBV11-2,CASSSGRNQPQHF,TGTGCCAGCAGCTCAGGGAGGAATCAGCCCCAGCATTTT
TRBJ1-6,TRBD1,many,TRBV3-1,CASSQPIGTGYSPLHF,TGTGCCAGCAGCCAGCCGATAGGGACAGGGTATTCACCCCTCCACTTT
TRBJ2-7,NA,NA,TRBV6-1,CASKKLASPEQYF,TGTGCCAGCAAAAAACTAGCATCCCCCGAGCAGTACTTC
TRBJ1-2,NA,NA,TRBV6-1,CASSAYSADRGGYTF,TGTGCCAGCAGTGCATACTCAGCGGACAGAGGGGGCTACACCTTC
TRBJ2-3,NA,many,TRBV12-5,CASGRRSTDTQYF,TGTGCTAGTGGTAGACGCAGCACAGATACGCAGTATTTT
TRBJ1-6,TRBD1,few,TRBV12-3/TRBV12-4,CASSLGPTGGSGNSPLHF,TGTGCCAGCAGTTTAGGCCCGACAGGGGGCAGTGGTAATTCACCCCTCCACTTT
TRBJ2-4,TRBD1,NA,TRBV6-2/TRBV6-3,CASSYHGTANLLAKNIQYF,TGTGCCAGCAGTTACCACGGGACAGCGAACCTCCTAGCCAAAAACATTCAGTACTTC
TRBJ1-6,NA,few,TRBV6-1,CASSDAAFSYNSPLHF,TGTGCCAGCAGTGATGCGGCATTCTCCTATAATTCACCCCTCCACTTT
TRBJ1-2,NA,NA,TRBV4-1,CASSQDGFGGETF,TGCGCCAGCAGCCAAGATGGGTTCGGGGGGGAAACCTTC
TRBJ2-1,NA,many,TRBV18,CASSITGRSSYNEQFF,TGTGCCAGCTCAATAACGGGCCGGAGCTCCTACAATGAGCAGTTCTTC
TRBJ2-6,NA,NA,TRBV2,CARLGANVLTF,TGTGCCCGTCTTGGGGCCAACGTCCTGACTTTC
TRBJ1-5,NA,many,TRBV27,CASSQHISGPQHF,TGTGCCAGCAGTCAACACATCTCCGGGCCCCAGCATTTT
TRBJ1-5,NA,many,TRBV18,CASSRAGQPQHF,TGTGCCAGCTCACGGGCGGGTCAGCCCCAGCATTTT
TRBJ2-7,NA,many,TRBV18,CASSPLETGVYEQYF,TGTGCCAGCTCACCACTAGAAACGGGCGTCTACGAGCAGTACTTC
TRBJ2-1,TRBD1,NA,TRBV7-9,CASSLGQARREQFF,TGTGCCAGCAGCCTGGGACAGGCCCGGCGAGAGCAGTTCTTC
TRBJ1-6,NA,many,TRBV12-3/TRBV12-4,CASGLASYNSPLHF,TGTGCCAGCGGACTTGCCTCCTATAATTCACCCCTCCACTTT
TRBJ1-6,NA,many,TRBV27,CASSPPRSPLHF,TGTGCCAGCAGTCCCCCCCGCTCACCCCTCCACTTT
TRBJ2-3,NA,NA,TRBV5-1,CASSRASGSDTQYF,TGCGCCAGCAGCCGGGCCTCGGGCTCAGATACGCAGTATTTT
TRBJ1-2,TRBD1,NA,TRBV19,CASRTGSGWNYGYTF,TGTGCCAGCAGGACAGGGAGCGGTTGGAACTATGGCTACACCTTC
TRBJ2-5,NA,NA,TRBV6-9,CASSYGGRGKETQYF,TGTGCCAGCAGTTACGGGGGCAGGGGGAAAGAGACCCAGTACTTC